This TCR beta chain was captured by sequencing in a study of blood T cells in healthy people across ages. Together with a sample-barcoded 5' primer, a J-beta primer mix was included in a second PCR lasting roughly 6 to 12 cycles. A 12-random-nucleotide template-switch adaptor tagged each cDNA molecule. MiXCR, applied by TCRdb to the 5' RACE reads, yields one record per CDR3 protein. This table has 1.5 million to 2 million distinct CDR3 sequences, roughly 28% appearing once. A note on this clonotype: Its antigen is unknown. Being one base from a much bigger clone, this may be a read error.

General observations from the study: Per-million-T-cell TCR beta diversity fell roughly linearly with age. PBMCs left unsorted prevented a conclusive naive versus antigen-experienced comparison. Versus aged donors, long-lived donors had higher diversity and more naive CD4+ cells.

Germline V gene sequence: CDR1 DFQATT, CDR2 SNEGSKA (reference sequence). The CDR3 consists of 15 residues. V shed 6 bases and J shed 5 bases, with 22 bases lying between them. Sequencing was carried out using blood. This TCR was recovered from a woman aged 25 to 45 in good health. The chain employs TRBV20-1 and TRBJ2-5; D might be TRBD2 (5 bases). The CDR3 loop is CSAVIPVSVGETQYF. CDR3 nucleotide sequence: TGCAGTGCCGTGATCCCGGTTAGCGTGGGGGAGACCCAGTACTTC.